This T cell receptor beta chain was recorded in a study of T cells of healthy individuals. The germline V gene encodes CDR1 MDHEN and CDR2 SYDVKM. The CDR3 runs to 13 residues. V lost 3 bases and J lost 3; bases outside the gene matches: 1. TCRdb processed the 5' RACE reads anew with MiXCR; each CDR3 protein has one entry. The sample records about 100,000 distinct CDR3 sequences, roughly 15% being singletons. The receptor's source is a human donor in good health. The chain uses TRBV28 and TRBJ2-5; TRBD1 matches at 7 bases. CDR3 residues: CASSLDRKETQYF. The CDR3, as DNA: TGTGCCAGCAGTTTGGACAGGAAAGAGACCCAGTACTTC.